The source of this T cell receptor beta chain is a study of blood T cell repertoires in COVID-19. As to this clone: The sample contains more than one DNA sequence encoding this CDR3.

Measured with immunoSEQ multiplex PCR; TCRdb has only the in-frame clones, and not every one. This sample has 290,000 or so clones; approximately 86% occur once, and the top ten carry roughly 2.3%. Germline V gene sequence: CDR1 KGHSH, CDR2 LQKENI. Trimming took 2 bases from V and 1 from J, leaving 5 bases between them. This CDR3 spans 14 amino acids. Sample: peripheral blood. The gene calls are TRBV18 and TRBJ2-2; D gene uncertain. This receptor was identified in a young man with active or convalescent COVID-19. CDR3 amino acids: CASSPGLNTGELFF. The CDR3 DNA sequence: TGTGCCAGCTCACCAGGCCTGAACACCGGGGAGCTGTTTTTT.